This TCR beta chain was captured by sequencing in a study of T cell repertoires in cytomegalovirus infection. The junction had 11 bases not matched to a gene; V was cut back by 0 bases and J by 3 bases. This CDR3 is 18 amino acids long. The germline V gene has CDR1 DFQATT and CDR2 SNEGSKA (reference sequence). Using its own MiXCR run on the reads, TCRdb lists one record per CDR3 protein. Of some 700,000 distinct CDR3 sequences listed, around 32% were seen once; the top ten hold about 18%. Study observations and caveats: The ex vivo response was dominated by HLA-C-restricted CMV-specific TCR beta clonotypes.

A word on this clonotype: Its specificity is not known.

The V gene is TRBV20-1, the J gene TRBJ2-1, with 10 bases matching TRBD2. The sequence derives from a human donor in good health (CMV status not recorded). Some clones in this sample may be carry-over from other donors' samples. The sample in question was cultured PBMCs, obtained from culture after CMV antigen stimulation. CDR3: CSARDRLAGGPSYNEQFF. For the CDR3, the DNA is TGCAGTGCTAGAGATCGTTTAGCGGGGGGTCCAAGCTACAATGAGCAGTTCTTC.